This T cell receptor (beta chain) is from a study of CD8 T cells in Susac syndrome. cDNA came from roughly 0.53 to 1 ug RNA primed by random hexamers. TCR beta CDR3 was amplified by immunoSEQ covering 54 Vbeta and 13 Jbeta. TCRdb re-called the immunoSEQ multiplex PCR reads through MiXCR, storing one row per CDR3 protein. The table shows under 550,000 distinct CDR3 sequences, with around 83% occurring only once. Sequencing of TCR beta drew on CD8+ and CD4+ T cells from blood. Multiple sclerosis controls were treatment-naive patients with stable or active relapsing-remitting disease. TEMRA cells were FACS-enriched and CD8+ and CD4+ T cells negatively isolated. Source material: CD8+ T cells from PBMCs. The TCR originated in a human donor with multiple sclerosis.

CDR3 protein: CASRDPEAADQPQHF. DNA of the CDR3: TGTGCCAGCAGGGACCCCGAGGCAGCGGATCAGCCCCAGCATTTT. V is TRBV28 and J is TRBJ1-5; D unclear. Germline CDR1 and CDR2: MDHEN and SYDVKM. The ends were cut back, 6 bases at V and 5 bases at J, with 17 bases in the middle. The CDR3 is 15 residues long.